A selection of T cell receptor beta chains follows, all from one sample in a study of T cell responses to AZD1222 COVID-19 vaccine. This table comes from immunoSEQ multiplex PCR, and its TCRdb copy is limited to in-frame clones, with some not included. The sample lists fewer than 90,000 clones; around 90% were seen once. The source was peripheral blood, collected on day 0 of AZD1222 vaccination. The receptors were gathered from an adult in good health. The CDR3 runs from the conserved cysteine through the conserved F or W. A D gene is named only where the DNA matches it firmly. Size is stated for part of the rows, as once, few or many counts, or as a class when the clone is expanded.

clone_size	j_call	v_call	d_call	cdr3_aa	cdr3_nt
once	TRBJ1-2	TRBV6-5	.	CASSPPPQQGGYTF	TGTGCCAGCAGTCCCCCCCCGCAACAGGGCGGCTACACCTTC
.	TRBJ2-5	TRBV6-5	.	CASRRAETQYF	TGTGCCAGCCGGAGGGCAGAGACCCAGTACTTC
.	TRBJ1-6	TRBV4-1	TRBD1	CASSQDRDRVNSPLHF	TGCGCCAGCAGCCAAGACCGGGACAGGGTGAATTCACCCCTCCACTTT
once	TRBJ1-1	TRBV5-1	TRBD1	CASTDRGLGPGNTEAFF	TGCGCCAGCACCGACAGGGGTCTAGGGCCAGGGAACACTGAAGCTTTCTTT
.	TRBJ2-5	TRBV30	TRBD1	CAWSEGAETQYF	TGTGCCTGGAGTGAGGGGGCCGAGACCCAGTACTTC
.	TRBJ1-4	TRBV7-2	TRBD1	CASRRDRANNEKLFF	TGTGCCAGCAGACGCGACAGGGCGAATAATGAAAAACTGTTTTTT
.	TRBJ1-1	TRBV4-2	.	CASSQDPQASAFF	TGTGCCAGCAGCCAAGATCCCCAGGCCTCGGCTTTCTTT
.	TRBJ2-3	TRBV14	TRBD2	CASSPGLAENTDTQYF	TGTGCCAGCAGCCCGGGACTAGCGGAAAACACAGATACGCAGTATTTT
.	TRBJ1-1	TRBV7-9	TRBD1	CASSPGTGGTEAFF	TGTGCCAGCAGCCCCGGGACAGGGGGCACTGAAGCTTTCTTT
.	TRBJ1-2	TRBV27	TRBD1	CASRRQGEGVVGGYTF	TGTGCCAGCCGTAGACAGGGTGAGGGGGTGGTTGGAGGCTACACCTTC
.	TRBJ2-4	TRBV2	.	CASSEMRSIQYF	TGTGCCAGCAGTGAAATGAGGAGCATTCAGTACTTC
few	TRBJ1-5	TRBV20-1	.	CSASFFGGSTPYSNQPQHF	TGCAGTGCTAGTTTTTTTGGAGGCTCTACGCCCTATAGCAATCAGCCCCAGCATTTT
.	TRBJ1-3	TRBV7-9	.	CASSLGRQSSGNTIYF	TGTGCCAGCAGCTTAGGGCGGCAAAGCTCTGGAAACACCATATATTTT
once	TRBJ2-7	TRBV28	.	CASSSGQTYEQYF	TGTGCCAGCAGTTCAGGACAGACCTACGAGCAGTACTTC
.	TRBJ2-5	TRBV7-2	.	CASSLRGDSISTQYF	TGTGCCAGCAGCTTAAGGGGGGACAGTATATCGACCCAGTACTTC
.	TRBJ1-2	TRBV7-2	.	CASSLGFNYGYTF	TGTGCCAGCAGCTTGGGGTTTAACTATGGCTACACCTTC
.	TRBJ1-3	TRBV5-4	.	CASSLWGTGNTIYF	TGTGCCAGCAGCTTGTGGGGTACTGGAAACACCATATATTTT
.	TRBJ2-3	TRBV2	.	CASGGILSTDTQYF	TGTGCCAGCGGGGGAATACTAAGCACAGATACGCAGTATTTT
.	TRBJ1-2	TRBV11-2	.	CASSLEGFYGYTF	TGTGCCAGCAGCTTAGAGGGCTTTTATGGCTACACCTTC
.	TRBJ2-1	TRBV11-3	TRBD2	CASSLAGWGGNEQFF	TGTGCCAGCAGCTTAGCCGGGTGGGGAGGGAATGAGCAGTTCTTC
few	TRBJ1-3	TRBV27	.	CASSPGEVQEPRNTIYF	TGTGCCAGCAGCCCAGGGGAGGTGCAGGAACCCCGAAACACCATATATTTT
.	TRBJ2-1	TRBV25-1	.	CASSEREWEQNNEQFF	TGTGCCAGCAGTGAGAGAGAATGGGAGCAGAACAATGAGCAGTTCTTC
few	TRBJ2-1	TRBV29-1	.	CSVEGAGWRGVEQFF	TGCAGCGTTGAAGGGGCCGGTTGGAGGGGGGTTGAGCAGTTCTTC
few	TRBJ1-6	TRBV5-8	TRBD1	CASSLMPGGLDSPLHF	TGTGCCAGCAGCTTGATGCCAGGGGGTCTGGATTCACCCCTCCACTTT
.	TRBJ1-1	TRBV2	.	CASSKTDFTEAFF	TGTGCCAGCAGTAAGACCGATTTCACTGAAGCTTTCTTT
once	TRBJ1-2	TRBV28	.	CASSPPGTPFYGYTF	TGTGCCAGCAGCCCCCCCGGGACACCTTTTTATGGCTACACCTTC
.	TRBJ1-2	TRBV7-6	.	CASSLRQFEGYTF	TGTGCCAGCAGCTTAAGGCAGTTTGAAGGCTACACCTTC
.	TRBJ1-2	TRBV19	TRBD1	CASIRTGANYGYTF	TGTGCCAGTATTCGGACAGGGGCTAACTATGGCTACACCTTC
.	TRBJ1-2	TRBV18	.	CASSPAGNGYTF	TGTGCCAGCTCCCCGGCGGGGAATGGCTACACCTTC
.	TRBJ2-7	TRBV6-2/TRBV6-3	TRBD1	CASSYPVRGTGNYEQYF	TGTGCCAGCAGTTACCCAGTTCGAGGGACAGGGAACTACGAGCAGTACTTC
.	TRBJ2-2	TRBV5-8	TRBD1	CASSSGQGIGELFF	TGTGCCAGCAGCTCGGGACAGGGGATCGGGGAGCTGTTTTTT
few	TRBJ1-4	TRBV5-1	TRBD1	CASSAGTAAEKLFF	TGCGCCAGCAGCGCCGGGACAGCAGCAGAAAAACTGTTTTTT
once	TRBJ1-3	TRBV13	.	CASSLGRGYSGNTIYF	TGTGCCAGCAGCTTAGGGCGCGGATACTCTGGAAACACCATATATTTT
.	TRBJ1-2	TRBV2	.	CASGALTIYGYTF	TGTGCCAGCGGGGCCTTAACCATCTATGGCTACACCTTC
.	TRBJ1-6	TRBV7-9	.	CASSIEENSPLHF	TGTGCCAGCAGCATTGAGGAGAATTCACCCCTCCACTTT
.	TRBJ2-2	TRBV19	TRBD1	CASSQTGGGTGELFF	TGTGCCAGTAGCCAGACAGGGGGGGGAACCGGGGAGCTGTTTTTT
.	TRBJ2-1	TRBV2	.	CASNGVGGEQFF	TGTGCCAGCAACGGGGTAGGGGGTGAGCAGTTCTTC
.	TRBJ1-1	TRBV4-1	.	CASSHPGGSGPEAFF	TGCGCCAGCAGCCACCCTGGGGGTTCAGGGCCTGAAGCTTTCTTT
few	TRBJ2-1	TRBV20-1	.	CSARLRSQFF	TGCAGTGCTCGCCTTCGAAGCCAGTTCTTC
.	TRBJ2-1	TRBV5-1	.	CASSLVPSNWVGNEQFF	TGCGCCAGCAGCTTGGTCCCTAGTAATTGGGTTGGGAATGAGCAGTTCTTC
.	TRBJ1-6	TRBV11-2	.	CASSQRLSGTHNSPLHF	TGTGCCAGCAGCCAAAGACTCTCCGGGACTCACAATTCACCCCTCCACTTT
.	TRBJ1-3	TRBV29-1	TRBD1	CSVESWTGGSGNTIYF	TGCAGCGTTGAATCCTGGACAGGGGGCTCTGGAAACACCATATATTTT
.	TRBJ1-2	TRBV7-9	.	CASSLDQGISNGYTF	TGTGCCAGCAGCTTAGATCAAGGGATCAGCAATGGCTACACCTTC
.	TRBJ2-5	TRBV29-1	.	CSVEAGGDQYF	TGCAGCGTTGAAGCCGGGGGAGACCAGTACTTC